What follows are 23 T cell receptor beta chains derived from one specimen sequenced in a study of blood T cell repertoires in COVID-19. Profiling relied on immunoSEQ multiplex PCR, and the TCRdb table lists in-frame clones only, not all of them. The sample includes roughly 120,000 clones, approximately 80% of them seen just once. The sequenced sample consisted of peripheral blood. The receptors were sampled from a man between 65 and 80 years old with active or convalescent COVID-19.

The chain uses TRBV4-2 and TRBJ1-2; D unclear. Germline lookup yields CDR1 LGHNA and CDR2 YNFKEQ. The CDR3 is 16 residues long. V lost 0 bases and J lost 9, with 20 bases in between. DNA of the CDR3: TGTGCCAGCAGCCAAGACGCCCGAGGAGTGTTGTCTAGCTACACCTTC. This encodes CASSQDARGVLSSYTF.

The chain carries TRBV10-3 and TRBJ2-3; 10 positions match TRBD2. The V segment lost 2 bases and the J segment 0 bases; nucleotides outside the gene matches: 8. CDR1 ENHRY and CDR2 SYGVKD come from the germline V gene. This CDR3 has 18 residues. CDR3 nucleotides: TGTGCCATCAGTGAGACTGCTAGCGGGAGAATAAGCACAGATACGCAGTATTTT. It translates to CAISETASGRISTDTQYF.

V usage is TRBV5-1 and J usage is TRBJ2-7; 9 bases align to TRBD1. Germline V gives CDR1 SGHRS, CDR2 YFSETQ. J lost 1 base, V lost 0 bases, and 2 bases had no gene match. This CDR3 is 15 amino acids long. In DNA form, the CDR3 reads TGCGCCAGCAGCTTGGGGGACAGGGTGTCCTACGAGCAGTACTTC. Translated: CASSLGDRVSYEQYF.

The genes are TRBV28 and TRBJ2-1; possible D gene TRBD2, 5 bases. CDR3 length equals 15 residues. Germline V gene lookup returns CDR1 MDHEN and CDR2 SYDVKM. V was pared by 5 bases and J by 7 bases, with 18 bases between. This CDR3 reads CASSTLGARLNEQFF. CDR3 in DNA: TGTGCCAGCAGTACCTTGGGAGCCCGCCTAAATGAGCAGTTCTTC.

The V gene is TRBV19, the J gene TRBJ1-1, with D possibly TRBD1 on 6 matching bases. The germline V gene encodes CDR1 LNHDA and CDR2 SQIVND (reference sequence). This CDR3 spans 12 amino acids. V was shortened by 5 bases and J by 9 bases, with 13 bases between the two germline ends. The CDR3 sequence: CASSEQGKKAFF. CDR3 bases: TGTGCCAGTAGTGAACAGGGTAAAAAAGCTTTCTTT.

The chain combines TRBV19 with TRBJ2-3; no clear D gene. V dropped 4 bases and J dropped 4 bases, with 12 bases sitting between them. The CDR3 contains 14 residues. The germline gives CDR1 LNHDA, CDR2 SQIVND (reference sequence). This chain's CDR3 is CASSTIRVSDTQYF. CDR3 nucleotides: TGTGCCAGTAGTACCATACGGGTGTCAGATACGCAGTATTTT.

CDR3 sequence reads: CATSDLDKDKGETQYF. The CDR3 DNA follows: TGTGCCACCAGTGACCTTGACAAGGACAAGGGGGAGACCCAGTACTTC. The chain links TRBV24-1 to TRBJ2-5, with D maybe TRBD1 (5 bases). Germline-derived CDR1 and CDR2 are KGHDR and SFDVKD. The CDR3 runs 16 residues. The ends were cut back, 4 bases at V and 5 bases at J, with 19 bases in the middle.

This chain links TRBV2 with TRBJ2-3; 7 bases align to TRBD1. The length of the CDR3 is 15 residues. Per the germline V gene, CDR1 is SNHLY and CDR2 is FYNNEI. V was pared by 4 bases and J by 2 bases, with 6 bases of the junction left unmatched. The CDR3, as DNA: TGTGCCAGCAGTGTCCGGGACAGCTCCACAGATACGCAGTATTTT. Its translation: CASSVRDSSTDTQYF. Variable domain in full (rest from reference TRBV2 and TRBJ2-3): EPEVTQTPSHQVTQMGQEVILRCVPISNHLYFYWYRQILGQKVEFLVSFYNNEISEKSEIFDDQFSVERPDGSNFTLKIRSTKLEDSAMYFCASSVRDSSTDTQYFGPGTRLTVL.

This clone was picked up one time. In DNA, the CDR3 is TGCGCCAGCAGCCAAGCAGGGACACGTTATGGCTACACCTTC. This codes for CASSQAGTRYGYTF. The rearrangement uses TRBV4-1 and TRBJ1-2; possible D gene TRBD1, 6 bases. Trimming took 1 base from V and 5 from J, leaving 11 bases between them. Looked up from germline, CDR1 is MGHRA and CDR2 is YSYEKL. CDR3 length: 14 residues.

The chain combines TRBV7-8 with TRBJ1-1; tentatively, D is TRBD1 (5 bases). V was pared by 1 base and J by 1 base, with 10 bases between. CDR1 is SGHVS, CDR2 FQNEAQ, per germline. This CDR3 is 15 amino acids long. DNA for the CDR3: TGTGCCAGCAGCTTAGAAGGGGCCAAGAACACTGAAGCTTTCTTT. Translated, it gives CASSLEGAKNTEAFF.

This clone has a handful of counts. The CDR3 protein is CASVLTGVFDEQYF. In DNA, the CDR3 is TGTGCTAGTGTCCTGACAGGGGTTTTCGACGAGCAGTACTTC. V gene TRBV12-5 combines with J gene TRBJ2-7; 8 positions match TRBD1. This CDR3 spans 14 amino acids. The trim removed 7 bases at V and 5 bases at J, leaving 10 bases unmatched. Germline V gene data show CDR1 as LGHNT and CDR2 as FRNRAP.

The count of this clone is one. The CDR3 spells CASSPSRWDRGSTDTQYF. The CDR3 nucleotides are TGTGCCAGCTCACCAAGTCGGTGGGACAGGGGAAGCACAGATACGCAGTATTTT. This chain links TRBV18 with TRBJ2-3, with 10 bases that match TRBD1. Germline values: CDR1 KGHSH, CDR2 LQKENI. V dropped 2 bases and J dropped 0; count of bases not matched to a gene: 8. This CDR3 is 18 amino acids long.

The CDR3, as DNA: TGTGCCAGTAGTATTGGGACAGGGGCAATTCAAGGCTATGGCTACACCTTC. This translates into CASSIGTGAIQGYGYTF. The chain has TRBV19 and TRBJ1-2; TRBD1 agrees at 10 bases. Per germline, CDR1 LNHDA and CDR2 SQIVND (reference sequence). The CDR3 loop spans 17 amino acids. The trim removed 3 bases at V and 4 bases at J, leaving 11 bases unmatched. Filled out from reference TRBV19 and TRBJ1-2, the complete variable domain reads DGGITQSPKYLFRKEGQNVTLSCEQNLNHDAMYWYRQDPGQGLRLIYYSQIVNDFQKGDIAEGYSVSREKKESFPLTVTSAQKNPTAFYLCASSIGTGAIQGYGYTFGSGTRLTVV.

The DNA for the CDR3 is TGTGCCAGCAGTCCTAGTCCGGGACAGGGGGCACCTAACTATGGCTACACCTTC. Amino acid sequence: CASSPSPGQGAPNYGYTF. The chain employs TRBV6-6 and TRBJ1-2, with TRBD1 identical over 12 bases. J was trimmed by 0 bases and V by 5 bases; bases with no gene match: 10. Looked up from germline, CDR1 is MNHNY and CDR2 is SVGAGI (reference sequence). The CDR3 sequence is 18 residues long.

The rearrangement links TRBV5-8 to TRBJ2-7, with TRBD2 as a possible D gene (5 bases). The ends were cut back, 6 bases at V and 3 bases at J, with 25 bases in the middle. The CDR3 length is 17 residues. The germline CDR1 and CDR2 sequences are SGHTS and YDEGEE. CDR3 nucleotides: TGTGCCAGCACCTTCCGTGTGAGGGCCACCAAACGCTACGAGCAGTACTTC. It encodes CASTFRVRATKRYEQYF.

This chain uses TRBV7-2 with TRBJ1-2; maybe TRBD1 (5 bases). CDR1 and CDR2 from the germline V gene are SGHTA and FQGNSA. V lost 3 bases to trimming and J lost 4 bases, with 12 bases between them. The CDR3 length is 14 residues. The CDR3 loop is CASSFRVISYGYTF. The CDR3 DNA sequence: TGTGCCAGCAGCTTCAGGGTCATTAGCTATGGCTACACCTTC.

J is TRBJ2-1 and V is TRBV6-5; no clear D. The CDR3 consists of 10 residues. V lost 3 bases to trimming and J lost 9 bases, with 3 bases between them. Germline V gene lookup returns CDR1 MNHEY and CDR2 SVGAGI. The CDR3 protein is CASSYLEQFF. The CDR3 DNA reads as TGTGCCAGCAGTTATCTTGAGCAGTTCTTC.

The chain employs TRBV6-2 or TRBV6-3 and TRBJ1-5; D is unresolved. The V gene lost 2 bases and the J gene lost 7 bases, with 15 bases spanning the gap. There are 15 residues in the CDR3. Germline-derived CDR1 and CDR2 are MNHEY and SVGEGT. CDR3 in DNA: TGTGCCAGCAGTTACACAAACAGAGGGCAACAGCCCCAGCATTTT. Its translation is CASSYTNRGQQPQHF.

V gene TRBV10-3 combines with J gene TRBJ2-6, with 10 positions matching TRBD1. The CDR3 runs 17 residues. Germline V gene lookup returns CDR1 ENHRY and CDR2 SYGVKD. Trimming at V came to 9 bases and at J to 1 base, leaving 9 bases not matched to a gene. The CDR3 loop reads CAILPGQGSSGANVLTF. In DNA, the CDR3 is TGTGCCATATTACCGGGACAGGGGTCATCTGGGGCCAACGTCCTGACTTTC.

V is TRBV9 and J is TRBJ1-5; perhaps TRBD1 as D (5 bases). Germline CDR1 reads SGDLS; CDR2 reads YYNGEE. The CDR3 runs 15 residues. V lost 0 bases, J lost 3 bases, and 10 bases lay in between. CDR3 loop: CASSVATGPNQPQHF. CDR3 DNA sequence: TGTGCCAGCAGCGTAGCTACAGGCCCCAATCAGCCCCAGCATTTT.

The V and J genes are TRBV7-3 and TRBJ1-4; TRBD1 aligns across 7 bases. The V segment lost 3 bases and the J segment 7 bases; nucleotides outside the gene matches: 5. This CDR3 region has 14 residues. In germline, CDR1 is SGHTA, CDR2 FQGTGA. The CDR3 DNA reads TGTGCCAGCAGCTTGACAGGGAACAGTGAAAAACTGTTTTTT. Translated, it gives CASSLTGNSEKLFF.

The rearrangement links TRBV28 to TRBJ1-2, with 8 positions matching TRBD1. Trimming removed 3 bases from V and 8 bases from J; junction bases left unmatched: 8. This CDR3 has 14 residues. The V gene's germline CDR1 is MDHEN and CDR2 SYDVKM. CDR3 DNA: TGTGCCAGCAGTTTCGGGACAGGCGCCGGAGGCTACACCTTC. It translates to CASSFGTGAGGYTF.

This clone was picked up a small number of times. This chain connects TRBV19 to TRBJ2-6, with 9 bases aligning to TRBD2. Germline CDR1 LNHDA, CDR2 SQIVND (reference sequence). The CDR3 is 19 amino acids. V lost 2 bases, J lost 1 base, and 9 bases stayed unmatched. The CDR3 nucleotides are TGTGCCAGTAGTATAAACCCGGGCGCGGGGGGGTCTGGGGCCAACGTCCTGACTTTC. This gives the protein CASSINPGAGGSGANVLTF.